This is a list of T cell receptor beta chains from one sample in a study of CD8 T cells in ankylosing spondylitis. TCRdb processed the 5' RACE reads anew with MiXCR; each CDR3 protein has one entry. The data show approximately 240,000 distinct CDR3 sequences, over 9.5% seen once. Sequencing input: blood, either unsorted or a sorted T cell fraction (not recorded which). These receptor sequences come from a male donor with ankylosing spondylitis or in good health (not recorded which). CDR3s include the opening cysteine and the closing phenylalanine or tryptophan. The order of the fields is D gene, clone size, V gene, J gene, CDR3 DNA, CDR3 protein. A D gene is named only where the DNA matches it firmly. Clone size, where shown, is once, few, many, or a class for clones that have expanded.

d_call: NA
clone_size: once
v_call: TRBV5-1
j_call: TRBJ2-2
cdr3_nt: TGCGCCAGCAGCTGGGGCCAGGGCGGGCCCGGGGAGCTGTTTTTT
cdr3_aa: CASSWGQGGPGELFF

d_call: NA
clone_size: many
v_call: TRBV12-3/TRBV12-4
j_call: TRBJ2-7
cdr3_nt: TGTGCCAGCAGTTCCGGATCGGGCGCCGAGCAGTACTTC
cdr3_aa: CASSSGSGAEQYF

d_call: TRBD1
clone_size: NA
v_call: TRBV27
j_call: TRBJ1-1
cdr3_nt: TGTGCCAGCAGTCTAACAGGGGAGGACACTGAAGCTTTCTTT
cdr3_aa: CASSLTGEDTEAFF

d_call: TRBD2
clone_size: many
v_call: TRBV4-1
j_call: TRBJ2-1
cdr3_nt: TGCGCCAGCAGCCTGCCGACTAGCGGTGGCGGTGGTGAGCAGTTCTTC
cdr3_aa: CASSLPTSGGGGEQFF

d_call: NA
clone_size: many
v_call: TRBV4-1
j_call: TRBJ2-2
cdr3_nt: TGCGCCAGCAGCCGCACTGGGGTTGAGGGCCTAGAGCTGTTTTTT
cdr3_aa: CASSRTGVEGLELFF

d_call: TRBD2
clone_size: few
v_call: TRBV7-8
j_call: TRBJ2-3
cdr3_nt: TGTGCCAGTAAACTAGCGGGGGGCACAGATACGCAGTATTTT
cdr3_aa: CASKLAGGTDTQYF

d_call: NA
clone_size: NA
v_call: TRBV5-1
j_call: TRBJ2-7
cdr3_nt: TGCGCCAGCAGTTCCGGGACGGGGTACTACGAGCAGTACTTC
cdr3_aa: CASSSGTGYYEQYF

d_call: TRBD2
clone_size: many
v_call: TRBV5-6
j_call: TRBJ2-2
cdr3_nt: TGTGCCAGCAGCGATCCGGGACTAGGAGGGATCGGGGAGCTGTTTTTT
cdr3_aa: CASSDPGLGGIGELFF

d_call: NA
clone_size: few
v_call: TRBV29-1
j_call: TRBJ1-5
cdr3_nt: TGCAGCGTTGAGAACCCGGGACAGCCCCAGCATTTT
cdr3_aa: CSVENPGQPQHF

d_call: TRBD2
clone_size: few
v_call: TRBV30
j_call: TRBJ2-7
cdr3_nt: TGTGCCTGGAGTGACCTAGCGGGAGTTACCGAGCAGTACTTC
cdr3_aa: CAWSDLAGVTEQYF

d_call: NA
clone_size: many
v_call: TRBV6-1
j_call: TRBJ1-2
cdr3_nt: TGTGCCAGCAGTGAATTCGGCCCCAGGAATGGCTACACCTTC
cdr3_aa: CASSEFGPRNGYTF

d_call: NA
clone_size: many
v_call: TRBV18
j_call: TRBJ2-7
cdr3_nt: TGTGCCAGCTCACCAGTCTCAGGCTACAGCTCCTACGAGCAGTACTTC
cdr3_aa: CASSPVSGYSSYEQYF

d_call: TRBD1
clone_size: many
v_call: TRBV20-1
j_call: TRBJ2-5
cdr3_nt: TGCAGTGCTAGTGGTCAACCGGGACAGCCGAGGGAGACCCAGTACTTC
cdr3_aa: CSASGQPGQPRETQYF

d_call: NA
clone_size: many
v_call: TRBV20-1
j_call: TRBJ1-1
cdr3_nt: TGCAGTGCTTCGGACGGGAACACTGAAGCTTTCTTT
cdr3_aa: CSASDGNTEAFF

d_call: NA
clone_size: few
v_call: TRBV11-2
j_call: TRBJ1-5
cdr3_nt: TGTGCCAGCAGCTTAGATGGGCAGTCTTATCAGCCCCAGCATTTT
cdr3_aa: CASSLDGQSYQPQHF

d_call: TRBD1
clone_size: many
v_call: TRBV27
j_call: TRBJ2-1
cdr3_nt: TGTGCCAGCAGGTTTGGACAGGGCCACTACAATGAGCAGTTCTTC
cdr3_aa: CASRFGQGHYNEQFF

d_call: TRBD1
clone_size: many
v_call: TRBV10-2
j_call: TRBJ1-3
cdr3_nt: TGCGCCAGCCTAGACAGGGCCTCTGGAAACACCATATATTTT
cdr3_aa: CASLDRASGNTIYF

d_call: NA
clone_size: NA
v_call: TRBV15
j_call: TRBJ1-2
cdr3_nt: TGTGCCGCCAGCTCCGGAGGGGTCGACTATGGCTACACCTTC
cdr3_aa: CAASSGGVDYGYTF

d_call: TRBD2
clone_size: many
v_call: TRBV9
j_call: TRBJ2-1
cdr3_nt: TGTGCCAGCAGCGGGGGGACTAGCGGGGGATACAATGAGCAGTTCTTC
cdr3_aa: CASSGGTSGGYNEQFF

d_call: NA
clone_size: many
v_call: TRBV3-1
j_call: TRBJ2-3
cdr3_nt: TGTGCCAGCACGGATCGTCAAGTGGGAGATACGCAGTATTTT
cdr3_aa: CASTDRQVGDTQYF

d_call: NA
clone_size: many
v_call: TRBV5-1
j_call: TRBJ2-3
cdr3_nt: TGCGCCAGCAGCTTCGGACAGAGCACAGATACGCAGTATTTT
cdr3_aa: CASSFGQSTDTQYF

d_call: NA
clone_size: NA
v_call: TRBV11-3
j_call: TRBJ2-3
cdr3_nt: TGTGCCAGCAGCCCCCCAGCGGTGGATGAAAATACGCAGTATTTT
cdr3_aa: CASSPPAVDENTQYF

d_call: NA
clone_size: NA
v_call: TRBV30
j_call: TRBJ2-7
cdr3_nt: TGTGCCTGGACTAGGGGGGGCGAGCAGTACTTC
cdr3_aa: CAWTRGGEQYF

d_call: NA
clone_size: NA
v_call: TRBV4-2
j_call: TRBJ1-1
cdr3_nt: TGTGCCAGCAGCCCCGGCCCCGACACTGAAGCTTTCTTT
cdr3_aa: CASSPGPDTEAFF

d_call: TRBD1
clone_size: few
v_call: TRBV10-3
j_call: TRBJ1-1
cdr3_nt: TGTGCCATCAGTGGGCGACAGGGGCAGCCTAACACTGAAGCTTTCTTT
cdr3_aa: CAISGRQGQPNTEAFF

d_call: NA
clone_size: many
v_call: TRBV30
j_call: TRBJ2-1
cdr3_nt: TGTGCCTGGAGTGTAAACAATGAGCAGTTCTTC
cdr3_aa: CAWSVNNEQFF

d_call: NA
clone_size: NA
v_call: TRBV10-2
j_call: TRBJ1-1
cdr3_nt: TGCGCCAGCAGTGAACACACTGAAGCTTTCTTT
cdr3_aa: CASSEHTEAFF

d_call: NA
clone_size: many
v_call: TRBV3-1
j_call: TRBJ2-3
cdr3_nt: TGTGCCAGCAGCCCCCGGGGTAGCGCCACGACAGATACGCAGTATTTT
cdr3_aa: CASSPRGSATTDTQYF

d_call: TRBD1
clone_size: NA
v_call: TRBV7-9
j_call: TRBJ1-1
cdr3_nt: TGTGCCAGCAGCTTAGCGTGGGACAGGATGAACACTGAAGCTTTCTTT
cdr3_aa: CASSLAWDRMNTEAFF

d_call: NA
clone_size: many
v_call: TRBV6-1
j_call: TRBJ1-4
cdr3_nt: TGTGCCAGCAGTGCCATCTGGGGGGGCCCGACTAATGAAAAACTGTTTTTT
cdr3_aa: CASSAIWGGPTNEKLFF

d_call: NA
clone_size: many
v_call: TRBV20-1
j_call: TRBJ2-1
cdr3_nt: TGCAGTGCTAGGAAACCGGGACTGCACTACAATGAGCAGTTCTTC
cdr3_aa: CSARKPGLHYNEQFF

d_call: NA
clone_size: many
v_call: TRBV19
j_call: TRBJ2-7
cdr3_nt: TGTGCCAGTAGTGGAAAGAGGGGCCACGAGCAGTACTTC
cdr3_aa: CASSGKRGHEQYF

d_call: NA
clone_size: many
v_call: TRBV20-1
j_call: TRBJ2-3
cdr3_nt: TGCAGTGTCGGACAGACACCAGATACGCAGTATTTT
cdr3_aa: CSVGQTPDTQYF

d_call: NA
clone_size: many
v_call: TRBV20-1
j_call: TRBJ2-2
cdr3_nt: TGCAGTGCTAGAGGGGGCCTGAGGCACGGGGAGCTGTTTTTT
cdr3_aa: CSARGGLRHGELFF

d_call: NA
clone_size: many
v_call: TRBV5-1
j_call: TRBJ2-3
cdr3_nt: TGCGCCAGCAGCTACGACCCTGGAGGCACAGATACGCAGTATTTT
cdr3_aa: CASSYDPGGTDTQYF

d_call: NA
clone_size: many
v_call: TRBV3-1
j_call: TRBJ1-1
cdr3_nt: TGTGCCAGCAGCCAAGAAGTCGCAAGGAACACTGAAGCTTTCTTT
cdr3_aa: CASSQEVARNTEAFF

d_call: NA
clone_size: many
v_call: TRBV30
j_call: TRBJ1-1
cdr3_nt: TGTGCCTGGAGTTTTAACACTGAAGCTTTCTTT
cdr3_aa: CAWSFNTEAFF

d_call: TRBD1
clone_size: NA
v_call: TRBV7-9
j_call: TRBJ2-1
cdr3_nt: TGTGCCAGCAGCTTGACAGGGCAATACAATGAGCAGTTCTTC
cdr3_aa: CASSLTGQYNEQFF

d_call: TRBD1
clone_size: NA
v_call: TRBV12-3/TRBV12-4
j_call: TRBJ1-1
cdr3_nt: TGTGCCAGCATTCCTTTCGGGGACAGGGGGATGGTCACTGAAGCTTTCTTT
cdr3_aa: CASIPFGDRGMVTEAFF

d_call: NA
clone_size: few
v_call: TRBV12-3/TRBV12-4
j_call: TRBJ2-7
cdr3_nt: TGTGCCAGCAGTTTCGAGGCAGAGGCAGCCTACGAGCAGTACTTC
cdr3_aa: CASSFEAEAAYEQYF

d_call: NA
clone_size: many
v_call: TRBV2
j_call: TRBJ2-2
cdr3_nt: TGTGCCAGCAGTACGCGGCAACTAGCAACCGGGGAGCTGTTTTTT
cdr3_aa: CASSTRQLATGELFF

d_call: NA
clone_size: many
v_call: TRBV18
j_call: TRBJ2-5
cdr3_nt: TGTGCCAGCTCACCACCGGGACTCGCGAAAGAGACCCAGTACTTC
cdr3_aa: CASSPPGLAKETQYF

d_call: TRBD1
clone_size: few
v_call: TRBV5-5
j_call: TRBJ1-6
cdr3_nt: TGTGCCAGCAGCTCCTTTCCGGGACAGAATAATTCACCCCTCCACTTT
cdr3_aa: CASSSFPGQNNSPLHF

d_call: NA
clone_size: many
v_call: TRBV3-1
j_call: TRBJ2-7
cdr3_nt: TGTGCCAGCAGCCAAGATGGGGCAGGGCCCAACGAGCAGTACTTC
cdr3_aa: CASSQDGAGPNEQYF

d_call: TRBD1
clone_size: many
v_call: TRBV3-1
j_call: TRBJ2-4
cdr3_nt: TGTGCCAGCAGCCCACTACAGGGGGGCATTCAGTACTTC
cdr3_aa: CASSPLQGGIQYF